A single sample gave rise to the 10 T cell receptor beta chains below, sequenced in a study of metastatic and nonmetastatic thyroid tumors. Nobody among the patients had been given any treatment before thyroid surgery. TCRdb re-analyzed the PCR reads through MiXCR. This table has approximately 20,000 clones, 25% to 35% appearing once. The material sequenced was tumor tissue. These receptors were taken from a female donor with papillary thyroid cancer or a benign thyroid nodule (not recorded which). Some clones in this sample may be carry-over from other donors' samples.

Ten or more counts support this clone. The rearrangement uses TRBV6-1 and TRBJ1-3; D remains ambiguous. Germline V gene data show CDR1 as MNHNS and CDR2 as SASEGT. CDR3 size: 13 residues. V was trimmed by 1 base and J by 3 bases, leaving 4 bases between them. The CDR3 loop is CASSEGFGNTIYF. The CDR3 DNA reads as TGTGCCAGCAGTGAAGGGTTTGGAAACACCATATATTTT.

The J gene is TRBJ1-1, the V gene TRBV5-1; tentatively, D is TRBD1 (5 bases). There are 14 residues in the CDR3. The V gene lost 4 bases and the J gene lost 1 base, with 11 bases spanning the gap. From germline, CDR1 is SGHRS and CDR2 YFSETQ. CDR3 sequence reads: CASSGLTGNTEAFF. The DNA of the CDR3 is TGCGCCAGCAGCGGACTTACAGGGAACACTGAAGCTTTCTTT.

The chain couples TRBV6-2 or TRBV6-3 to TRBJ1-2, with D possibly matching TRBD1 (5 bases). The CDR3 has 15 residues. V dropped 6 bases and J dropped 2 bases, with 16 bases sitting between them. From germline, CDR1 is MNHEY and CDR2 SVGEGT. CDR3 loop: CASRGDLKRNYGYTF. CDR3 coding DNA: TGTGCCAGCAGGGGGGATTTAAAAAGAAACTATGGCTACACCTTC.

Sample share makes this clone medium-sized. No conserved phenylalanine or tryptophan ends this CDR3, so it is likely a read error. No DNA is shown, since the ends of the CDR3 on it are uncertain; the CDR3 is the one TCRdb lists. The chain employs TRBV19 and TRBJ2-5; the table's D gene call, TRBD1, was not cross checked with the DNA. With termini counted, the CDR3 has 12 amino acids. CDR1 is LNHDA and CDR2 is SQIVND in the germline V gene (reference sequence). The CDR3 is CASSIVTGGRKL.

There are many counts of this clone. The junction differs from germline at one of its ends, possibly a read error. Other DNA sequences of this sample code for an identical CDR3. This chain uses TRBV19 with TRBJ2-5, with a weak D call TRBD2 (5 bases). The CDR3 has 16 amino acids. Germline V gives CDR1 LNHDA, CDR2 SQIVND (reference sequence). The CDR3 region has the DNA TGTGCCAGTAGTATAGCTCGAAGTGCAGCTAGCTCGGTTATGTTCTTC. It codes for CASSIARSAASSVMFF.

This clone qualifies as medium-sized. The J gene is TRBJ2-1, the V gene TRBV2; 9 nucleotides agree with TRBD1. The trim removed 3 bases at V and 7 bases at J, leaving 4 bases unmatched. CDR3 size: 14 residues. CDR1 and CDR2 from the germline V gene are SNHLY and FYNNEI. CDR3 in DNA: TGTGCCAGCAGTGAGTGGGACAGGGATAATGAGCAGTTCTTC. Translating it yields CASSEWDRDNEQFF.

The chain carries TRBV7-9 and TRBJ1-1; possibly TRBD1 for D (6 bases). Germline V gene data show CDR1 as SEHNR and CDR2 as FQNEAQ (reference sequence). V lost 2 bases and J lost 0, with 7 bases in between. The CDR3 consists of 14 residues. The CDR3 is CASSLYRVNTEAFF. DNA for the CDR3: TGTGCCAGCAGCTTATACAGGGTGAACACTGAAGCTTTCTTT.

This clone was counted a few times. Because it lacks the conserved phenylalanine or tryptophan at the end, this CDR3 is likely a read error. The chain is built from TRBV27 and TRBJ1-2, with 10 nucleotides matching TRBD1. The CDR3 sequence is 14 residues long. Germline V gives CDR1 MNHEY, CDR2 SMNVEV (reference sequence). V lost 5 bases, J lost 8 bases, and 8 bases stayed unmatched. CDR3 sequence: CASSKRDRGLGYTL. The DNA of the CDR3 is TGTGCCAGCAGTAAACGGGACAGGGGTTTGGGCTACACCCTC.

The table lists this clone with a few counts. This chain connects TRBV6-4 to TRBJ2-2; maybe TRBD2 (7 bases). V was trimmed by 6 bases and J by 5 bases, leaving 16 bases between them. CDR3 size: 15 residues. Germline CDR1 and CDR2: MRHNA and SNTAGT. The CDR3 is CASSPRGARTGELFF. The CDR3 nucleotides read TGTGCCAGCAGCCCACGGGGGGCGCGAACCGGGGAGCTGTTTTTT.

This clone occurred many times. CDR3 protein: CASSLEGQNTDTQYF. The CDR3 bases are TGTGCCAGCAGTTTAGAGGGACAGAACACAGATACGCAGTATTTT. This rearrangement joins TRBV12-3 or TRBV12-4 to TRBJ2-3; 7 bases are a match to TRBD1. J lost 2 bases, V lost 1 base, and 3 bases had no gene match. The length of the CDR3 is 15 residues.